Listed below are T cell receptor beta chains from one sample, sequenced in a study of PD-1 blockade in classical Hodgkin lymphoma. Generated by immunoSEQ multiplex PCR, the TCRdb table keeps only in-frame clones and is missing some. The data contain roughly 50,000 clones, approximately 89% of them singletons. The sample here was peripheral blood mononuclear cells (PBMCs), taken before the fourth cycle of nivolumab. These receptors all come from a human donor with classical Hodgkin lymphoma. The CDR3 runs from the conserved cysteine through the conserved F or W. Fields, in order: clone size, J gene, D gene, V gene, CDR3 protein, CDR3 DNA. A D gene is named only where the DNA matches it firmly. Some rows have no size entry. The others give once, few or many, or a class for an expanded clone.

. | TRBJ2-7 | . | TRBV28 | CASRIVLGASYEQYF | TGTGCCAGCAGGATCGTCCTGGGGGCCTCCTACGAGCAGTACTTC
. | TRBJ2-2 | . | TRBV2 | CASSETVAGTGELFF | TGTGCCAGCAGTGAGACGGTAGCAGGCACCGGGGAGCTGTTTTTT
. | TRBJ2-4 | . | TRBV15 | CATSRDRQDHVKNIQYF | TGTGCCACCAGCAGAGATAGACAAGATCATGTCAAAAACATTCAGTACTTC
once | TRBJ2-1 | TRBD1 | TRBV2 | CASRTDRGFYNEQFF | TGTGCCAGCAGGACGGACAGGGGGTTCTACAATGAGCAGTTCTTC
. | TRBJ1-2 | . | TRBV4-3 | CASSQDGYHWGYGYTF | TGCGCCAGCAGCCAAGATGGGTATCACTGGGGGTATGGCTACACCTTC
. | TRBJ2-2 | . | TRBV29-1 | CSARLSAGELFF | TGCAGCGCCAGGTTGAGTGCCGGGGAGCTGTTTTTT
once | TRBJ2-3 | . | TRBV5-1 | CASSLLQGPGTDTQYF | TGCGCCAGCAGCTTACTACAGGGTCCGGGGACAGATACGCAGTATTTT
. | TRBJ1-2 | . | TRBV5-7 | CASSLGREGRSSLYGYTF | TGTGCCAGCAGCTTAGGTCGTGAAGGGAGAAGTTCCTTGTATGGCTACACCTTC
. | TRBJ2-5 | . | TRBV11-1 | CASSFFHRDQETQYF | TGTGCCAGCAGCTTCTTTCACAGAGACCAAGAGACCCAGTACTTC
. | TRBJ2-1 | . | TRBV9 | CASSVDLGGTDREQFF | TGTGCCAGCAGCGTAGATCTAGGGGGGACGGACAGGGAGCAGTTCTTC
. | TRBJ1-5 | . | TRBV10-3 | CAIGAGFNQPQHF | TGTGCCATCGGCGCAGGGTTCAATCAGCCCCAGCATTTT
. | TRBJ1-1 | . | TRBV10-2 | CASRGGRGTEAFF | TGCGCCAGCAGAGGAGGGAGGGGCACTGAAGCTTTCTTT
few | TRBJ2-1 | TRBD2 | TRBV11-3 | CASSLGLGLADYNEQFF | TGTGCCAGCAGCTTAGGCTTGGGACTAGCGGACTACAATGAGCAGTTCTTC
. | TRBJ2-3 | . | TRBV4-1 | CASSQDPGSTDTQYF | TGCGCCAGCAGCCAAGATCCAGGGAGCACAGATACGCAGTATTTT
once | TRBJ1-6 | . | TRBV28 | CATEIGAGNSPLHF | TGTGCCACCGAAATAGGGGCGGGGAATTCACCCCTCCACTTT
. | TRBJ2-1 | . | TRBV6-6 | CASSYVRPLLGEQFF | TGTGCCAGCAGTTACGTGCGACCACTGCTTGGTGAGCAGTTCTTC
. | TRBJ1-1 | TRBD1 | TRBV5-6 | CASSLDDRGNTEAFF | TGTGCCAGCAGCTTGGACGACAGGGGGAACACTGAAGCTTTCTTT
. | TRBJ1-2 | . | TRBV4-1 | CASSQGGAYGYTF | TGCGCCAGCAGCCAAGGGGGGGCTTATGGCTACACCTTC
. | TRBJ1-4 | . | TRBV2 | CASNNFRGSNEKLFF | TGTGCCAGCAATAACTTTAGGGGATCGAATGAAAAACTGTTTTTT
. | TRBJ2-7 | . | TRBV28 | CASSRVGGYSYEQYF | TGTGCCAGCAGTCGTGTCGGGGGTTACTCCTACGAGCAGTACTTC
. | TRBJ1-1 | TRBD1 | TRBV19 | CASSKGSGGSNTEAFF | TGTGCCAGTAGTAAAGGTTCAGGGGGCTCGAACACTGAAGCTTTCTTT
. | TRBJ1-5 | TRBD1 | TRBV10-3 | CATSGTGDNQPQHF | TGTGCCACTTCCGGGACAGGGGACAATCAGCCCCAGCATTTT
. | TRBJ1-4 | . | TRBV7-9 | CASSLDTREKLFF | TGTGCCAGCAGCTTAGATACCCGAGAAAAACTGTTTTTT
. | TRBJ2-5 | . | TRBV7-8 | CASSPTGGTAVTQYF | TGTGCCAGCAGCCCCACCGGGGGAACGGCGGTGACCCAGTACTTC
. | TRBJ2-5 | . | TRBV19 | CASSMDSRETQYF | TGTGCCAGTAGTATGGACTCGAGGGAGACCCAGTACTTC